This T cell receptor beta chain is drawn from a study of blood T cell repertoires in COVID-19 (dated by TCRdb to about 2020). The study in broad terms: Samples from collaborators originated in the United States, Italy and Spain and spanned both the acute and convalescent phases of COVID-19. The material from the prospective study consisted of cDNA or gDNA derived from T cells, B-cell-depleted T cells, or PBMCs. The dataset comprised deeply sampled blood TCRbeta repertoires from subjects exposed to, actively infected with, or recovered from COVID-19. The repertoires were released in a freely available public database intended as a resource for research on the immune response to SARS-CoV-2. Samples were obtained from the ongoing ImmuneRACE study (first 160 participants) and from 1,254 subjects provided by 6 global collaborators. A de-identified subject ID, COVID-19 status, age in years and sex were almost always included in the sample metadata. Where available, HLA class I and class II types were obtained from metadata supplied by the sample provider rather than from assay-based typing. Study-wide findings and limitations: How much clinical and demographic metadata was included differed by source and by participant, and the metadata was provided uncurated.

Trimming leaves V shorter by 2 bases and J shorter by 3 bases, with the junction holding 4 bases beyond the gene matches. The germline V gene specifies KGHSH as CDR1 and LQKENI as CDR2. CDR3 length: 16 amino acids, cysteine to phenylalanine. The read is trimmed to its CDR3 DNA, 48 bases read in frame from base 1. TCRbeta CDR3 regions were amplified from genomic DNA using the immunoSEQ Assay, a bias-controlled multiplex PCR. Per the original workflow: Nucleated cell counts per sample were estimated from amplification of reference gene primers within the assay. Sequence reads were collapsed and filtered to measure the absolute abundance of every unique TCRbeta CDR3 rearrangement. Productive Simpson clonality was computed per sample as the square root of Simpson's diversity index over productive rearrangements. The table comes from immuneACCESS by way of TCRdb, which keeps in-frame sequences with V and J called. Part of the clones is missing from these tables; in studies checked, under half for an unresolved V gene and the rest for unknown reasons. The V and J calls and clone size come from that table; D and trimming were worked out from the DNA. The sample profile shows 51,000 or so clones; over 75% of them were found once. Approximately 26% of the sample is taken by the ten largest.

In Seattle, one collaborating source enrolled patients while the infection was active and tracked those patients longitudinally over the course of disease. The collaborating institutions used their own protocols to collect whole blood in K2EDTA tubes. Collaborator samples were shipped for TCRbeta analysis as frozen whole blood, isolated PBMCs, or DNA extracted from either sample type. Details on this clone: The specificity of this receptor is unknown. No much larger clonotype is one base removed from it; base qualities were not supplied.

The V and J genes are TRBV18 and TRBJ2-2; 9 nucleotides in the junction match TRBD1. This clonotype was obtained from a woman older than 75 with COVID-19, enrolled during active disease. Sequencing used peripheral blood. The CDR3 protein is CASSPLGQGHTGELFF. The sequenced DNA: TGTGCCAGCTCACCATTGGGACAGGGTCACACCGGGGAGCTGTTTTTT.